The entry below gives a single TCR beta chain sequence along with its context. Its specificity is not known. The entry originates in a study of CD8+ T cells in alopecia areata. Points from the study as a whole: On tofacitinib, scalp clonality and expanded CD8+ clones among top 100 fell significantly.

The germline V gene has CDR1 ENHRY and CDR2 SYGVKD. This CDR3 contains 17 residues. V lost 0 bases to trimming and J lost 2 bases, with 16 bases between them. cDNA prepared by RNA extraction and subsequent reverse transcription served as the template for sequencing. Libraries were prepared by immunoSEQ multiplex PCR; TCRdb keeps only in-frame clonotypes and omits some of them. The data hold some 120,000 clones, with about three fifths observed a single time. Specified treatment: oral pan-JAK inhibitor, 5-10 mg twice daily. Punch biopsies of lesional scalp, plus peripheral blood, were taken from alopecia areata patients.

Sample: CD8+ T cells sorted from blood, taken at week 24, from a patient treated with tofacitinib. The chain carries TRBV10-3 and TRBJ2-5; D assignment may be TRBD1 or TRBD2 (6 bases each). The source of this sequence is a human donor with alopecia areata. CDR3 loop: CAISESPGAGRQETQYF. The CDR3 coding sequence is TGTGCCATCAGTGAGTCGCCGGGGGCCGGGAGACAAGAGACCCAGTACTTC.